What follows are 13 T cell receptor beta chains derived from one specimen sequenced in a study of graft-versus-host responses after intestinal transplantation. Sequenced by immunoSEQ multiplex PCR; TCRdb stores in-frame clones only, minus some. The data show about 43,000 clones, about 95% seen once. This material consisted of PBMCs, taken around 350 days after intestinal transplant. The receptors were gathered from a human patient who received an intestinal transplant, so some T cells may come from the graft donor.

The V gene is TRBV30, the J gene TRBJ1-4, with D unresolved. V lost 0 bases and J 7 bases, leaving 3 bases between the germline ends. The CDR3 is made up of 11 amino acids. Germline V gene data show CDR1 as GTSNPN and CDR2 as SVGIG (reference sequence). CDR3: CAWSVSEKLFF. CDR3 coding DNA: TGTGCCTGGAGTGTGTCTGAAAAACTGTTTTTT.

The chain joins TRBV5-4 to TRBJ2-3; no definite D call. This CDR3 has 15 amino acids. CDR1 is SGHNT and CDR2 is YYREEE in the germline V gene (reference sequence). Trimming took off 1 base at V and 3 bases at J, with 12 bases between the two ends. The CDR3 nucleotides are TGTGCCAGCAGCTTGAAGCTAGTGGGAACAGATACGCAGTATTTT. Amino acid sequence: CASSLKLVGTDTQYF.

The chain uses TRBV6-1 and TRBJ1-1; 7 bases map to TRBD1. V gave up 8 bases and J gave up 3 bases; unmatched junction bases: 6. The CDR3 has 13 residues. In germline, CDR1 is MNHNS, CDR2 SASEGT. CDR3 nucleotides: TGTGCCAGCGGGCACCAGGGGGACACTGAAGCTTTCTTT. It specifies CASGHQGDTEAFF.

The chain carries TRBV5-6 and TRBJ2-3; D may be TRBD1 or TRBD2 (5 bases each). Trimming took 5 bases from V and 1 from J, leaving 14 bases between them. Germline V gene lookup returns CDR1 SGHDT and CDR2 YYEEEE. This CDR3 is 15 amino acids long. The CDR3 sequence: CASSWGTSRTDTQYF. The CDR3 bases are TGTGCCAGCAGTTGGGGGACCAGCCGCACAGATACGCAGTATTTT.

The V gene is TRBV29-1, the J gene TRBJ2-3; TRBD2 is a possible D gene (6 bases). Germline values: CDR1 SQVTM, CDR2 ANQGSEA. Trimming removed 5 bases at V and 2 bases at J, with 11 bases between. The CDR3 runs 13 residues. This chain's CDR3 is CSVTSGLTDTQYF. CDR3 nucleotide sequence: TGCAGCGTTACGAGCGGGCTCACAGATACGCAGTATTTT.

The chain couples TRBV14 to TRBJ1-2; D possibly corresponds to TRBD1 (6 bases). Germline V gene data show CDR1 as SGHDN and CDR2 as FVKESK. The CDR3 covers 16 residues. Trimming took 0 bases from V and 4 from J, leaving 15 bases between them. CDR3: CASSQDWLDSSYGYTF. Written as DNA, the CDR3 is TGTGCCAGCAGCCAAGATTGGTTGGACAGCTCCTATGGCTACACCTTC.

The chain recombines TRBV11-2 with TRBJ2-1, with 8 bases lining up with TRBD1. The V gene end was trimmed by 5 bases and the J gene end by 5 bases; junction bases not matched to a gene: 5. CDR1 is SGHAT, CDR2 FQNNGV, per germline. CDR3 size: 14 residues. CDR3: CASSLGQGHNEQFF. Written as DNA, the CDR3 is TGTGCCAGCAGCCTCGGACAGGGCCACAATGAGCAGTTCTTC.

This chain joins TRBV11-2 and TRBJ2-1, with D perhaps being TRBD1 or TRBD2 (6 bases each). V was clipped by 3 bases and J by 6 bases, with 18 bases between them. Germline loops: CDR1 SGHAT, CDR2 FQNNGV. CDR3 length: 16 amino acids. The DNA for the CDR3 is TGTGCCAGCAGCTTTTGGGGGGCTTCCAAGTTCAATGAGCAGTTCTTC. Encoded protein: CASSFWGASKFNEQFF.

The chain carries TRBV27 and TRBJ2-1, with TRBD2 identical over 14 bases. Germline V gene lookup returns CDR1 MNHEY and CDR2 SMNVEV (reference sequence). CDR3 length: 19 amino acids. V lost 5 bases and J lost 1; bases outside the gene matches: 10. The CDR3 coding sequence is TGTGCCAGCAGTATCCGACTAGCGGGAGGGCCAACGTCCTACAATGAGCAGTTCTTC. Its protein is CASSIRLAGGPTSYNEQFF.

The CDR3 is CASSPGSGNTIYF. The CDR3 region has the DNA TGTGCCAGCTCACCGGGCTCTGGAAACACCATATATTTT. V and J are TRBV18 and TRBJ1-3, with D uncertain. The CDR3 contains 13 residues. Trimming cost V 3 bases and J 0 bases, with 3 bases left between them. Germline V lookup: CDR1 KGHSH, CDR2 LQKENI.

The CDR3 reads CASSAGQKHYSGANVLTF. CDR3 sequence (DNA): TGTGCCAGCAGCGCTGGACAGAAACATTACTCTGGGGCCAACGTCCTGACTTTC. This chain links TRBV9 with TRBJ2-6; TRBD1 might be the D (6 bases). The ends were cut back, 3 bases at V and 0 bases at J, with 16 bases in the middle. The germline CDR1 and CDR2 sequences are SGDLS and YYNGEE. The CDR3 contains 18 residues.

CDR3 amino acids: CASSPGWNTEAFF. The CDR3 nucleotides are TGTGCCAGTTCTCCAGGGTGGAACACTGAAGCTTTCTTT. This chain uses TRBV19 with TRBJ1-1, with a weak D call TRBD1 (5 bases). The length of the CDR3 is 13 residues. CDR1 is LNHDA, CDR2 SQIVND, per germline (reference sequence). With 8 bases removed from V and 1 base from J, the gap between germline ends came to 11 bases. The full variable domain, its missing parts supplied by reference TRBV19 and TRBJ1-1, is DGGITQSPKYLFRKEGQNVTLSCEQNLNHDAMYWYRQDPGQGLRLIYYSQIVNDFQKGDIAEGYSVSREKKESFPLTVTSAQKNPTAFYLCASSPGWNTEAFFGQGTRLTVV.

The chain employs TRBV27 and TRBJ2-7, with D perhaps given as TRBD1 or TRBD2 (5 bases each). Between the trimmed V and J ends, which lost 7 bases and 6 bases, there was a span of 13 bases. The CDR3 sequence is 12 residues long. Germline V gives CDR1 MNHEY, CDR2 SMNVEV (reference sequence). In nucleotides, the CDR3 is TGTGCCAGCACAACCGGGACCCGCGAGCAGTACTTC. Its protein product is CASTTGTREQYF.